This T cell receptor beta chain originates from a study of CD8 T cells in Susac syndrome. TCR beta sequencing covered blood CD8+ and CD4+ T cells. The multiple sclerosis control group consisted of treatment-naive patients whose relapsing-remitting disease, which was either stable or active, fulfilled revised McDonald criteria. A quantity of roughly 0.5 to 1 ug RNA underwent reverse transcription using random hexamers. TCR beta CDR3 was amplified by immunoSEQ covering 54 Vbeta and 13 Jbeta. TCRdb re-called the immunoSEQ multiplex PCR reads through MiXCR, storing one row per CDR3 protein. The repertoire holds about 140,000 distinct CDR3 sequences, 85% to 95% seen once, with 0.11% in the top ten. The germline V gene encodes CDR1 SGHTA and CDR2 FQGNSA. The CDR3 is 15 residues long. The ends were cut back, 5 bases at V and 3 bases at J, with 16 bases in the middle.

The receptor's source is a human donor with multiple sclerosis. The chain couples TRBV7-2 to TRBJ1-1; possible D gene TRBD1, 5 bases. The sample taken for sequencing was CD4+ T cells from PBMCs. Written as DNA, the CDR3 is TGTGCCAGCAGCATGACCGGGACGGTCGACACTGAAGCTTTCTTT. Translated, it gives CASSMTGTVDTEAFF.